The entry below gives a single T cell receptor (beta chain) sequence along with its context. Its antigen is not identified. It was with a sample-barcoded 5' primer and a J-beta primer mix that a second PCR of roughly 7 to 12 cycles was run. TCRdb recomputed calls from the 5' RACE reads with MiXCR, one row per CDR3 protein. There are approximately 1.5 million distinct CDR3 sequences in the sample; about 35% occur only once, and 11% lies in the top ten. The sample originates from a study of blood T cells in healthy people across ages. Study-wide results and caveats: Long-lived donors had more naive CD4+ cells and higher diversity than aged donors. Estimates drawn from one million T cells were deemed to understate diversity.

Germline V lookup: CDR1 ENHRY, CDR2 SYGVKD. V lost 10 bases and J lost 13; bases outside the gene matches: 26. CDR3 length: 16 amino acids. Sample: blood. The chain links TRBV10-3 to TRBJ2-5; TRBD2 matches 8 bases. The sequence was obtained from a woman between 25 and 40 years old in good health. The CDR3 reads CATLPSGRMSRDERYF. The CDR3 nucleotides are TGTGCCACGCTCCCCAGCGGGAGAATGAGTAGGGACGAGCGGTACTTC.